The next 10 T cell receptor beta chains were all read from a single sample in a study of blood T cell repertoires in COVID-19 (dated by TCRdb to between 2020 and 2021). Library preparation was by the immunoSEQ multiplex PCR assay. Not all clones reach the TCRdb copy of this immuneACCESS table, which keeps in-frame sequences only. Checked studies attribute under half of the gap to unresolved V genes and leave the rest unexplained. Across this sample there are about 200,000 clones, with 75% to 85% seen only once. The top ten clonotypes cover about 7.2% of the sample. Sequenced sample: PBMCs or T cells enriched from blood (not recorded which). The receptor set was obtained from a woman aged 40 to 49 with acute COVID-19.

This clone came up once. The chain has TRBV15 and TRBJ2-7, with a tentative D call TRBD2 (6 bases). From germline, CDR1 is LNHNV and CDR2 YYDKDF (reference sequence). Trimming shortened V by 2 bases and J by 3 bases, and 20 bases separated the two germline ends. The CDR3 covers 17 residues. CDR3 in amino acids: CATSRLHSGERGYEQYF. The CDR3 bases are TGTGCCACCAGCAGACTCCACTCGGGGGAAAGGGGCTACGAGCAGTACTTC.

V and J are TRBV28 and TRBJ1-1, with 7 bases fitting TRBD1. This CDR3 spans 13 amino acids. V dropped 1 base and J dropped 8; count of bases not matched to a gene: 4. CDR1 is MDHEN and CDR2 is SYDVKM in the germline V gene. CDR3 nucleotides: TGTGCCAGCAGTTTATTAGGGGGCCTCGAAGCTTTCTTT. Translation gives CASSLLGGLEAFF.

As DNA, the CDR3 is TGTGCCACTCTGCGGACAGCCGTCTCCTACGAGCAGTACTTC. Its translation is CATLRTAVSYEQYF. V gene TRBV6-5 combines with J gene TRBJ2-7; D is perhaps TRBD1 (6 bases). This CDR3 spans 14 amino acids. Trimming took off 10 bases at V and 0 bases at J, with 16 bases between the two ends. Germline assignment: CDR1 MNHEY and CDR2 SVGAGI.

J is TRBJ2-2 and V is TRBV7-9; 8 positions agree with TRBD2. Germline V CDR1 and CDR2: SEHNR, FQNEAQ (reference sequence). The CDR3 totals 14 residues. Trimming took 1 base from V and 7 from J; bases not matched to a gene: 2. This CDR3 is CASSLERGIGELFF. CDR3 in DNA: TGTGCCAGCAGCTTAGAGCGGGGGATCGGGGAGCTGTTTTTT.

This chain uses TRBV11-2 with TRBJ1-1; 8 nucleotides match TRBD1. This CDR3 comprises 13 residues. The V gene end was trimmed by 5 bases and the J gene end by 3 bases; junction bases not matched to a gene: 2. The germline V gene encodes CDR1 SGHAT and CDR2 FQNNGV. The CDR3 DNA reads TGTGCCAGCAGCGTGGACAGGGACACTGAAGCTTTCTTT. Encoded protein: CASSVDRDTEAFF.

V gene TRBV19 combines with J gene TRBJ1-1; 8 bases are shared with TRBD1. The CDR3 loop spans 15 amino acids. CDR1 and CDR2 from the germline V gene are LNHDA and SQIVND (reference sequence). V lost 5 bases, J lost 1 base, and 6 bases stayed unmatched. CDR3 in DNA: TGTGCCAGTAGTCCCCGGGACAGGAGGAACACTGAAGCTTTCTTT. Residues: CASSPRDRRNTEAFF. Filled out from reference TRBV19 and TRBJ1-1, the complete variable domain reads DGGITQSPKYLFRKEGQNVTLSCEQNLNHDAMYWYRQDPGQGLRLIYYSQIVNDFQKGDIAEGYSVSREKKESFPLTVTSAQKNPTAFYLCASSPRDRRNTEAFFGQGTRLTVV.

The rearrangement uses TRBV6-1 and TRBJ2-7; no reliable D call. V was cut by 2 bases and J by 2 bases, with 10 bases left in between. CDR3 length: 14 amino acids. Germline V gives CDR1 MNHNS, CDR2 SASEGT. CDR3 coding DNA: TGTGCCAGCAGTGAACCGTACGGTACCTACGAGCAGTACTTC. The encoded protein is CASSEPYGTYEQYF.

The CDR3 DNA follows: TGTGCCAGCAGCCAGGGACTAGAGACGAACACCGGGGAGCTGTTTTTT. Translation: CASSQGLETNTGELFF. This rearrangement joins TRBV4-2 to TRBJ2-2; 8 bases are a match to TRBD2. Germline CDR1 LGHNA, CDR2 YNFKEQ. The CDR3 spans 16 residues. J was trimmed by 0 bases and V by 3 bases; bases with no gene match: 3.

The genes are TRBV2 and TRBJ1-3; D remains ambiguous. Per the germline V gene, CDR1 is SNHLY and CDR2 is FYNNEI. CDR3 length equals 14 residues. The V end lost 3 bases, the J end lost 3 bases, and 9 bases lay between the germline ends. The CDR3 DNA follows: TGTGCCAGCAGTGATATGGGGAGTGGAAACACCATATATTTT. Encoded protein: CASSDMGSGNTIYF.

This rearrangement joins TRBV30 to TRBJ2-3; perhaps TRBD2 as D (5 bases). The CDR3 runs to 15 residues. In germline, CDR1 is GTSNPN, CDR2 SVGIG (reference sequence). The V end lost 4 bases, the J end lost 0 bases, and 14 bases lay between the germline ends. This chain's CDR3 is CAWKGLRTSTDTQYF. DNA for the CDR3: TGTGCCTGGAAGGGTCTGCGGACTAGCACAGATACGCAGTATTTT.